Sequencing of this TCR beta chain was carried out in a study of post-analysis software for immune sequencing data. The study's findings and limits: Normalized Chao1 diversity was significantly lower in multiple sclerosis patients than in controls. Patients used about five TRBV segments, including TRBV5-6, TRBV5-1 and TRBV20-1, more often than controls.

The CDR3 has 14 residues. Unique molecular identifiers featured in each of the TCR beta cDNA libraries. TCRdb reanalysed the PCR reads using MiXCR and keeps one entry per CDR3 protein. The sample gives roughly 650,000 distinct CDR3 sequences, 55% to 70% of which show up once; 10% to 12% is in the top ten. On this clonotype: Its specificity is not known.

The genes are TRBV21-1 and TRBJ2-1; the table's D gene call, TRBD2, was not cross checked with the DNA. TRBV21-1 is a pseudogene. This clonotype was sampled from a girl aged 2-15 years with multiple sclerosis. The sample consisted of blood. In nucleotides, the CDR3 is TGTGCCAGCAGCCGACTAGCGCTTTACAATGAGCAGTTCTTC. This encodes CASSRLALYNEQFF.